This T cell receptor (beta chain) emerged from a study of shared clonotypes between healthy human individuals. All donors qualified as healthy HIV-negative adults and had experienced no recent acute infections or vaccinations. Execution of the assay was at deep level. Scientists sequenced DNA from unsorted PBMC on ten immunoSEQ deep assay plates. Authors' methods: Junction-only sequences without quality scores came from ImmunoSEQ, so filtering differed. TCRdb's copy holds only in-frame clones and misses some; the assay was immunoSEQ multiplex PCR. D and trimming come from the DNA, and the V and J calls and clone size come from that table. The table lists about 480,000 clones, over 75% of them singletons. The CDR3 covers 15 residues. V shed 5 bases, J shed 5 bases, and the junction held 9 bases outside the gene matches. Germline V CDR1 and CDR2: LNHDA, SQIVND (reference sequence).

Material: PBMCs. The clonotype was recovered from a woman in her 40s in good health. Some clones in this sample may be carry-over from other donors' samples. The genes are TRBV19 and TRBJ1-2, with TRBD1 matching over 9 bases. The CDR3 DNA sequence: TGTGCCAGTAGTGTACAGGGGGCGCCAATGTATGGCTACACCTTC. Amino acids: CASSVQGAPMYGYTF.